This TCR beta chain was sequenced in a study of T cell repertoires in cytomegalovirus infection. Study in general: Matching HLA type, along with CMV infection, was indicated by public TCR beta signatures. Study results and limitations: There were HLA-C-restricted CMV-specific TCR beta clonotypes dominating the ex vivo response. Summed frequency of shared TCR beta families picked out CMV carriers who also had the relevant HLA.

Trimming took off 6 bases at V and 1 base at J, with 12 bases between the two ends. CDR1 is SQVTM, CDR2 ANQGSEA, per germline. The CDR3 sequence is 13 residues long. One entry per CDR3 protein results from TCRdb running MiXCR on the reads. This sample has under 150,000 distinct CDR3 sequences, with approximately 9.2% found just once. This clonotype was counted ten times or more. Its specificity is not known. The sequence came from a human donor in good health (CMV status not recorded). Some clones in this sample may be carry-over from other donors' samples. V and J are TRBV29-1 and TRBJ1-1, with D uncertain. The sequencing sample was made of PBMCs. The CDR3 loop is CSVPLQANTEAFF. CDR3 nucleotides: TGCAGCGTCCCCCTGCAGGCGAACACTGAAGCTTTCTTT.